This TCR beta chain was documented in a study of shared T cell receptors in the human thymus. Profiled with immunoSEQ multiplex PCR; TCRdb holds only in-frame clones, not every one. Here the sample spans about 710,000 clones, around 87% being singletons. V was cut by 5 bases and J by 1 base, with 17 bases left in between. The CDR3 spans 16 residues. Germline-derived CDR1 and CDR2 are MDHEN and SYDVKM. In addition, the sample was reused for a study of human thymus T cells. That investigation notes: Donation was from healthy Finnish infants who were having corrective surgery that addressed congenital heart defects. Resected material from corrective heart surgery provided the thymus tissue analysed. The authors found apparently biased V and J gene usage in thymic and blood repertoires. What related research reported was that thymic repertoires overlapped highly among unrelated individuals.

This chain uses TRBV28 with TRBJ1-2; D call uncertain. The sequence was obtained from a boy under three years old with a congenital heart defect. Source material: thymocytes. CDR3 bases: TGTGCCAGCAGTCTCTCGACGGAGCCCCTTAACTATGGCTACACCTTC. It yields the protein CASSLSTEPLNYGYTF.